The entry that follows covers one T cell receptor beta chain sequence. Germline lookup yields CDR1 SGHVT and CDR2 SQSDAQ. The CDR3 contains 16 residues. The V and J ends lost 2 bases and 0 bases respectively, with 11 bases between them. TCRdb's copy holds only in-frame clones and misses some; the assay was immunoSEQ multiplex PCR. Counted here are 150,000 to 200,000 clones, 87% occurring once; the ten biggest clones make up about 2.5%. This record belongs to a study of T cell responses to AZD1222 COVID-19 vaccine. This material consisted of peripheral blood, taken on day 0 of MenACWY control vaccination. This chain links TRBV7-4 with TRBJ2-4, with D perhaps matching TRBD2 (6 bases). The clonotype comes from an adult in good health. The CDR3 here is CASSLRQGLAKNIQYF. For the CDR3, the DNA is TGTGCCAGCAGCTTACGTCAGGGACTAGCCAAAAACATTCAGTACTTC.